This TCR beta chain was obtained from a study of Graves' ophthalmopathy and Graves' hyperthyroidism (dated by TCRdb to 2016 to 2019). For the study in its entirety: Peripheral blood was collected before any treatment was given, at the time of initial diagnosis. In total, 120 to 150 blood samples were TCR-sequenced: approximately 42 ophthalmopathy, around 75 hyperthyroidism and roughly 17 hyperthyroidism-to-ophthalmopathy patients. In six or seven hyperthyroidism patients, the T-cell repertoires found in thyroid tissue were compared with those found in blood. An independent validation cohort comprised fewer than 20 hyperthyroidism patients and about 16 patients who later progressed from hyperthyroidism to ophthalmopathy. To explore V-J signatures distinguishing ophthalmopathy from hyperthyroidism, a discovery set of around 100 patients (roughly 45 ophthalmopathy, 55 to 60 stable hyperthyroidism) was enrolled. Once sampling was done, hyperthyroidism patients were given methimazole at a starting dose of 30 mg daily, while ophthalmopathy patients were given high-dose intravenous methylprednisolone. For training and testing, the 100 or so patients in the discovery cohort were randomly divided in a 7:3 ratio. The study used TCR beta repertoire signatures to distinguish Graves' ophthalmopathy from Graves' hyperthyroidism and to predict progression to ophthalmopathy.

The ophthalmopathy patients had moderately to severely active disease, with a Clinical Activity Score of 3 or higher, a NOSPECS grade of 4 or higher, and a disease duration of less than 3 months. Patients were excluded if they had other autoimmune diseases, uncontrolled infections, pregnancy or lactation. Diagnosis was based on clinical symptoms, serum thyroxine, TRAb, thyroid ultrasound and orbital computed tomography. PBMCs were isolated from about 9 ml of fresh peripheral blood by Ficoll-Paque density gradient centrifugation. Total RNA was extracted with Trizol reagent and quality-checked on an Agilent 2100 Bioanalyzer. This clonotype was picked up many times. The clone's antigen remains unknown. The sample holds no much larger clone one base away, and base qualities are not on file. What the research found in general, with its limitations: Most of the expanded thyroid clonotypes with a frequency above 0.001 were also detected in blood, and it was suggested that the thyroid immune response may be reflected by blood repertoires. In validation, the model predicted ophthalmopathy progression with about 71% sensitivity and roughly 78% specificity; about a dozen predicted patients were CT-confirmed with GO in a median of approximately 6.5 months. Ophthalmopathy was separated from stable hyperthyroidism by the 13-signature model with around 89% sensitivity and about 83% specificity in cross-validation and with 80%/75% in the test set. No statistical method was used to set the sample size in advance, and the investigators knew which group each participant was assigned to.

TCR beta CDR3 regions were amplified from RNA transcripts for repertoire sequencing. HTBI primers and the Qiagen OneStep RT-PCR kit were used in a first-round RT-PCR, which was followed by a second-round multiplex PCR, size selection and purification. Libraries were sequenced paired-end with 100 bp reads on an Illumina HiSeq2000. In the original analysis: SOAPnuke was used to process the reads, removing any read that contained adapters or uncalled bases, had a mean Phred below 15, or lacked an exact match to the constant primer or identifier. High-quality paired reads were merged with COPE v1.2.5. Clonotypes were defined as unique nucleotide sequences and were aligned to IMGT TRB V, D and J references using MiTCR v1.1. Analysis was restricted to V-J combinations with a frequency above 0.0001, which covered 99.2% of repertoires. For each V-J combination, a TCR clonal expansion and chaos score was defined as F50 clonal expansion divided by the chaos observed in the TCRdist matrix. Welch's t-statistics and random forest were used to reduce features to 13 V-J combinations, which were fed into a naive Bayes classifier. Thyroid-blood repertoire similarity was quantified with the Morisita-Horn index. TCRdb itself trimmed the public reads at Q25 with fastp, ran MiXCR and retained productive beta chains. CDR3 protein sequences are deduplicated, and each keeps its most common genes and DNA. Clone size and V and J calls follow TCRdb, not the original study. The sample profile shows some 200,000 distinct CDR3 sequences; under 30% of them were found once. About 9.1% of the sample goes to the ten largest clones.

The V end gives up 3 bases and the J end 1 base, leaving 1 base in the junction not matched to a gene. CDR3 length: 14 amino acids, cysteine to phenylalanine. The DNA shown is the 42-base CDR3, in frame from base 1. This TCR derives from a man aged 50-60 years with Graves' ophthalmopathy. Donor details come from another sample of the same person, matched by shared clones. Sequencing was done on a sample of peripheral blood. In this chain, TRBV12-3 or TRBV12-4 is recombined with TRBJ2-3; a stretch of 7 junction bases matches TRBD1. The DNA sequence reads TGTGCCAGCAGTTTCGGACAGGGCACAGATACGCAGTATTTT. This is translated as CASSFGQGTDTQYF.